Listed below are T cell receptor beta chains from one sample, sequenced in a study of blood T cell repertoires in COVID-19. Assay: immunoSEQ multiplex PCR; the TCRdb copy retains only in-frame clones and omits some. The sample includes about 260,000 clones, approximately 88% of them seen just once. Sequencing used PBMCs or T cells enriched from blood (not recorded which). Receptors originate from a middle-aged woman with acute COVID-19. CDR3s include the opening cysteine and the closing phenylalanine or tryptophan. A D gene is named only where the DNA matches it firmly. Part of the rows lack a size; the others show once, few, many or a class for expanded clones.

v_gene	d_gene	j_gene	abundance	CDR3aa	CDR3nt
TRBV5-1	TRBD1	TRBJ2-1	-	CASSLTGAYNEQFF	TGCGCCAGCAGCTTGACAGGGGCCTACAATGAGCAGTTCTTC
TRBV19	TRBD2	TRBJ2-1	-	CASSELAGGLAYNEQFF	TGTGCCAGTAGTGAACTAGCGGGAGGCCTAGCCTACAATGAGCAGTTCTTC
TRBV7-8	-	TRBJ1-5	-	CASSPPRVRAQPQHF	TGTGCCAGCAGCCCCCCAAGGGTCAGGGCTCAGCCCCAGCATTTT
TRBV24-1	-	TRBJ1-6	-	CATSDHTMDRSSYNSPLHF	TGTGCCACCAGTGATCATACAATGGACAGAAGCTCCTATAATTCACCCCTCCACTTT
TRBV6-5	TRBD1	TRBJ2-3	-	CASRRIQGAGDTQYF	TGTGCCAGCAGACGGATACAGGGGGCCGGAGATACGCAGTATTTT
TRBV5-4	TRBD1	TRBJ2-5	-	CASSLNTGGETQYF	TGTGCCAGCAGCTTAAACACAGGGGGGGAGACCCAGTACTTC
TRBV28	-	TRBJ1-2	-	CASRVGRDGYTF	TGTGCCAGCCGGGTCGGGCGGGACGGCTACACCTTC
TRBV9	-	TRBJ2-7	few	CASSVEGEETYEQYF	TGTGCCAGCAGCGTAGAGGGGGAAGAAACCTACGAGCAGTACTTC
TRBV19	TRBD1	TRBJ1-3	-	CASSMTGEAGNTIYF	TGTGCCAGTAGTATGACAGGGGAAGCTGGAAACACCATATATTTT
TRBV18	-	TRBJ2-1	-	CASSPLPDEQFF	TGTGCCAGCTCACCTCTCCCGGATGAGCAGTTCTTC
TRBV20-1	-	TRBJ1-5	-	CSASSREGNQPQHF	TGCAGTGCTAGTTCCAGGGAAGGCAATCAGCCCCAGCATTTT
TRBV7-2	-	TRBJ2-2	-	CASSHRRTGELFF	TGTGCCAGCAGCCACAGACGCACCGGGGAGCTGTTTTTT
TRBV19	-	TRBJ2-7	-	CASSRLLQGYEQYF	TGTGCCAGTAGCCGACTTCTCCAGGGTTACGAGCAGTACTTC
TRBV6-5	TRBD1	TRBJ1-2	once	CASSKNRGQNYGYTF	TGTGCCAGCAGTAAAAACAGGGGGCAGAACTATGGCTACACCTTC
TRBV5-1	TRBD1	TRBJ2-1	-	CASSADRGFHNEQFF	TGCGCCAGCAGCGCGGACAGGGGGTTCCACAATGAGCAGTTCTTC
TRBV30	-	TRBJ1-5	-	CAWSVSGKGIGQPQHF	TGTGCCTGGAGTGTATCGGGGAAAGGGATAGGTCAGCCCCAGCATTTT
TRBV15	-	TRBJ1-1	-	CATSRATSGQTFTEAFF	TGTGCCACCAGCAGAGCAACTTCGGGACAAACATTCACTGAAGCTTTCTTT
TRBV27	-	TRBJ1-4	-	CASSLGGAKEKLFF	TGTGCCAGCAGTTTAGGGGGGGCAAAAGAAAAACTGTTTTTT
TRBV19	-	TRBJ1-2	-	CASSAQGPYGYTF	TGTGCCAGTAGTGCCCAGGGGCCCTATGGCTACACCTTC
TRBV6-2/TRBV6-3	-	TRBJ1-1	-	CASSYMGQGTEAFF	TGTGCCAGCAGTTACATGGGTCAGGGAACTGAAGCTTTCTTT
TRBV27	TRBD2	TRBJ2-1	few	CASRFRSTSPNNEQFF	TGTGCCAGTCGGTTTCGGTCGACTAGCCCCAACAATGAGCAGTTCTTC
TRBV6-5	-	TRBJ2-7	-	CASSYGESYEQYF	TGTGCCAGCAGCTACGGGGAGTCCTACGAGCAGTACTTC
TRBV7-9	-	TRBJ1-1	-	CASSLARGWTEAFF	TGTGCCAGCAGCTTAGCCAGGGGATGGACTGAAGCTTTCTTT
TRBV19	-	TRBJ2-2	-	CASSIQGVGELFF	TGTGCCAGTAGTATCCAGGGCGTCGGGGAGCTGTTTTTT
TRBV3-1/TRBV3-2	-	TRBJ2-7	once	CASTPGASLSYEQYF	TGTGCCAGCACTCCAGGGGCGAGCCTATCCTACGAGCAGTACTTC
TRBV9	-	TRBJ1-2	-	CASGGRWDGYTF	TGTGCCAGTGGGGGGAGGTGGGATGGCTACACCTTC
TRBV4-3	-	TRBJ2-3	-	CASSQDRANTDTQYF	TGCGCCAGCAGCCAAGACAGGGCAAACACAGATACGCAGTATTTT
TRBV12-3/TRBV12-4	-	TRBJ1-3	-	CASRAHSGNTIYF	TGTGCCAGCAGGGCCCACTCTGGAAACACCATATATTTT
TRBV5-4	-	TRBJ1-2	-	CASSSFVDRTNYGYTF	TGTGCCAGCAGCTCGTTCGTTGACAGGACTAACTATGGCTACACCTTC
TRBV19	-	TRBJ2-3	-	CASRGQGGTDTQYF	TGTGCCAGTAGGGGCCAGGGCGGTACAGATACGCAGTATTTT
TRBV9	-	TRBJ1-2	once	CASSPQGQPYGYTF	TGTGCCAGCAGCCCCCAAGGACAGCCCTATGGCTACACCTTC
TRBV7-2	TRBD1	TRBJ2-3	-	CASSLGWGGTGGADTQYF	TGTGCCAGCAGCTTAGGTTGGGGCGGGACAGGGGGCGCAGATACGCAGTATTTT
TRBV11-2	TRBD1	TRBJ2-5	-	CASSRQDRGGQETQYF	TGTGCCAGCAGCCGTCAGGACAGGGGGGGCCAAGAGACCCAGTACTTC
TRBV5-4	TRBD2	TRBJ2-5	-	CASSLILAGLGETQYF	TGTGCCAGCAGCTTGATCCTAGCGGGATTGGGAGAGACCCAGTACTTC
TRBV6-2/TRBV6-3	TRBD1	TRBJ2-1	-	CASSDQGESYNEQFF	TGTGCCAGCAGTGACCAGGGGGAATCCTACAATGAGCAGTTCTTC
TRBV7-9	TRBD1	TRBJ1-5	-	CASSESGTGINQPQHF	TGTGCCAGCAGCGAAAGCGGGACAGGAATCAATCAGCCCCAGCATTTT
TRBV14	-	TRBJ1-2	-	CASSQVDPGFHGYTF	TGTGCCAGCAGCCAAGTTGACCCAGGGTTCCATGGCTACACCTTC
TRBV12-5	TRBD1	TRBJ1-4	-	CASGLVRRTGVATNEKLFF	TGTGCTAGTGGTTTGGTACGGAGGACAGGGGTCGCAACTAATGAAAAACTGTTTTTT
TRBV24-1	TRBD1	TRBJ2-5	-	CATSPTGWETQYF	TGTGCCACCAGTCCGACAGGGTGGGAGACCCAGTACTTC
TRBV5-5	TRBD2	TRBJ2-1	-	CASSPTLWGGLGDEQFF	TGTGCCAGCAGCCCGACCCTCTGGGGAGGGTTAGGCGATGAGCAGTTCTTC
TRBV27	TRBD2	TRBJ2-1	-	CASTPGGEYNEQFF	TGTGCCAGCACCCCGGGGGGGGAGTACAATGAGCAGTTCTTC
TRBV19	TRBD1	TRBJ2-1	few	CASSAGTGGGFFEQFF	TGTGCCAGTAGTGCCGGGACAGGGGGCGGATTCTTTGAGCAGTTCTTC
TRBV7-9	TRBD1	TRBJ1-1	-	CASSFGTGGGTEAFF	TGTGCCAGCAGCTTCGGGACAGGGGGTGGCACTGAAGCTTTCTTT
TRBV10-3	TRBD1	TRBJ1-6	-	CATETGGDSPLHF	TGTGCCACCGAAACAGGGGGAGATTCACCCCTCCACTTT
TRBV11-3	TRBD1	TRBJ2-3	once	CASSPGQGALSTDTQYF	TGTGCCAGCAGCCCCGGACAGGGGGCCCTTAGCACAGATACGCAGTATTTT
TRBV19	-	TRBJ1-2	-	CASRPGGGPNYGYTF	TGTGCCAGTAGGCCGGGCGGGGGGCCAAACTATGGCTACACCTTC
TRBV6-5	TRBD1	TRBJ2-7	-	CASRGDRSSYEQYF	TGTGCCAGCAGAGGGGACAGGAGCTCCTACGAGCAGTACTTC
TRBV28	TRBD2	TRBJ2-1	-	CASSSLLAGGSYNEQFF	TGTGCCAGCAGTTCACTCCTAGCGGGAGGGTCCTACAATGAGCAGTTCTTC
TRBV6-5	-	TRBJ2-1	-	CASWRSGNSYNEQFF	TGTGCCAGCTGGAGGAGCGGAAACTCCTACAATGAGCAGTTCTTC
TRBV13	-	TRBJ2-3	-	CASSLGRQGTNTQYF	TGTGCCAGCAGCTTAGGGCGGCAGGGTACGAATACGCAGTATTTT